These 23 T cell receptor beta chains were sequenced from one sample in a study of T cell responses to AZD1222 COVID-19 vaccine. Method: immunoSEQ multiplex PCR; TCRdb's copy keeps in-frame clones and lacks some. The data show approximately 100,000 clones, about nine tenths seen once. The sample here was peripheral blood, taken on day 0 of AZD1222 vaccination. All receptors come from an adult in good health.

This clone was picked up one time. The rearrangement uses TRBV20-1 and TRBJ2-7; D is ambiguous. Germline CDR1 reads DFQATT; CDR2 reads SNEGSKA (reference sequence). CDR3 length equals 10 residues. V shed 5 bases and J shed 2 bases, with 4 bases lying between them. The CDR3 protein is CSAAPYEQYF. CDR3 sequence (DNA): TGCAGTGCTGCTCCCTACGAGCAGTACTTC.

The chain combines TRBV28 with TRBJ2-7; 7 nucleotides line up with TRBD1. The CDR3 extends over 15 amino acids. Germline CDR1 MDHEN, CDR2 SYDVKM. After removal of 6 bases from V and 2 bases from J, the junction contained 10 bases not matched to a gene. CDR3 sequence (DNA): TGTGCCAGCAGCGTAGGGGGCCAGGAACCCTACGAGCAGTACTTC. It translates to CASSVGGQEPYEQYF.

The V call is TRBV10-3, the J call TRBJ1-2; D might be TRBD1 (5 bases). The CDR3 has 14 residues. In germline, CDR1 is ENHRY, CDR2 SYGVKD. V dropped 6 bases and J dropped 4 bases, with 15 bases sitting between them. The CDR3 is CAISLEGTVYGYTF. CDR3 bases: TGTGCCATCAGCCTGGAGGGGACTGTCTATGGCTACACCTTC.

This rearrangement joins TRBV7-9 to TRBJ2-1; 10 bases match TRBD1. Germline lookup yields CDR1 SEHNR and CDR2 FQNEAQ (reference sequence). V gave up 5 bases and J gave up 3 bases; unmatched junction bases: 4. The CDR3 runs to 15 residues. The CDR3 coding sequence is TGTGCCAGCAGCAAGGACAGGGGGAACTACAATGAGCAGTTCTTC. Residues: CASSKDRGNYNEQFF.

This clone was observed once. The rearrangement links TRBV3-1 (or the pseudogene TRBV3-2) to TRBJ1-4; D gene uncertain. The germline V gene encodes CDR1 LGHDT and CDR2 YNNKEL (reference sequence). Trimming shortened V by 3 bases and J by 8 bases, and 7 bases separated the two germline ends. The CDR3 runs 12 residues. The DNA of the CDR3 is TGTGCCAGCAGCCAGAACTACGAAAAACTGTTTTTT. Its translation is CASSQNYEKLFF.

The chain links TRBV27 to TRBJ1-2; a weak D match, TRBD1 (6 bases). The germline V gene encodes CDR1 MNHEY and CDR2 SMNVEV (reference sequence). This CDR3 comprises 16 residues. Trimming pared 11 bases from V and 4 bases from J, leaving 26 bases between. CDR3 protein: CASSRIGPQGSYGYTF. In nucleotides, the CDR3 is TGTGCCTCGTCCCGGATTGGCCCCCAGGGGAGCTATGGCTACACCTTC.

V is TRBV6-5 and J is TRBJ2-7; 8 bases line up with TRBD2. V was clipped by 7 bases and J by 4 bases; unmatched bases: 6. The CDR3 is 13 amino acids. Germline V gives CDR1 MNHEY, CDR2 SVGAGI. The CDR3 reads CASTGGGRYEQYF. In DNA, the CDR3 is TGTGCCAGCACGGGCGGGGGGCGGTACGAGCAGTACTTC.

The CDR3 loop reads CASSQDRGKRSYEQYF. The CDR3, as DNA: TGCGCCAGCAGCCAGGACAGGGGAAAGAGGTCCTACGAGCAGTACTTC. This chain uses TRBV4-1 with TRBJ2-7, with TRBD1 identical over 9 bases. There are 16 residues in the CDR3. The V and J ends lost 3 bases and 1 base, in that order; junction bases with no gene match: 7. The germline gives CDR1 MGHRA, CDR2 YSYEKL.

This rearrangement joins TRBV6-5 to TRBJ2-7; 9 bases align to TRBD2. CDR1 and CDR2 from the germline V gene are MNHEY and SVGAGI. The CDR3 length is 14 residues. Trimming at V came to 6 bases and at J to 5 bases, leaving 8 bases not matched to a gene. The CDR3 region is CASRDGTSFHEQYF. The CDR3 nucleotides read TGTGCCAGCAGGGACGGGACTAGCTTCCACGAGCAGTACTTC.

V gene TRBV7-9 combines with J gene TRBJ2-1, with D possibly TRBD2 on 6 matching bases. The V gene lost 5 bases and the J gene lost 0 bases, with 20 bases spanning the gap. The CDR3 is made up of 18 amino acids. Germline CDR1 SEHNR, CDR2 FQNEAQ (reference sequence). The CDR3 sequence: CASSPPIVAVISYNEQFF. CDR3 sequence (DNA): TGTGCCAGCAGCCCTCCCATCGTAGCGGTTATCTCCTACAATGAGCAGTTCTTC.

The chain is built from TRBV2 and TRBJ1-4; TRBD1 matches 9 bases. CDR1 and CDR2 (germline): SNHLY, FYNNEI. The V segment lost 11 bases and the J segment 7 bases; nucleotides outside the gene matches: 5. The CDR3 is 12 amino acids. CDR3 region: CAVQGAGEKLFF. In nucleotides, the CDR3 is TGTGCCGTACAGGGGGCCGGTGAAAAACTGTTTTTT.

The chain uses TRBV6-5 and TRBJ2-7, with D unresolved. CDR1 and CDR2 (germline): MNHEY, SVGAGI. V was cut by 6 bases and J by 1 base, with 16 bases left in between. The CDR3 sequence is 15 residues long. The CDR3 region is CASRDTDGSSYEQYF. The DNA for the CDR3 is TGTGCCAGCAGAGACACGGACGGAAGTTCCTACGAGCAGTACTTC.

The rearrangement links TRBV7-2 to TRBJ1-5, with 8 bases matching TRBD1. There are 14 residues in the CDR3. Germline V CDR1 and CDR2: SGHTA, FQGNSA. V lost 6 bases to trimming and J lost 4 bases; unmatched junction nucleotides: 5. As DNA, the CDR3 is TGTGCCAGCAGACCGACAGGGGCAAATCAGCCCCAGCATTTT. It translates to CASRPTGANQPQHF.

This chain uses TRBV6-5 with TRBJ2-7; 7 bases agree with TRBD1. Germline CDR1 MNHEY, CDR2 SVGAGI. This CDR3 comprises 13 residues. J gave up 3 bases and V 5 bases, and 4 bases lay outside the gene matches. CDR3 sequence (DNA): TGTGCCAGCAGTAGTAGACAGGGCTACGAGCAGTACTTC. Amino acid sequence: CASSSRQGYEQYF.

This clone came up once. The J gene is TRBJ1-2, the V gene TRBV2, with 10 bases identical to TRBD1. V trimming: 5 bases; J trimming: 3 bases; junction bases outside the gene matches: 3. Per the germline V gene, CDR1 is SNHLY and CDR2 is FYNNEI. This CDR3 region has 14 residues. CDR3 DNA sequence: TGTGCCAGCAGTAGGGACAGGGGAGACTATGGCTACACCTTC. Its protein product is CASSRDRGDYGYTF.

CDR3 in DNA: TGCGCCAGCAGCTTGGAGGCCTACGAGCAGTACTTC. This encodes CASSLEAYEQYF. The J gene is TRBJ2-7, the V gene TRBV5-1; D gene uncertain. In germline, CDR1 is SGHRS, CDR2 YFSETQ. Trimming took off 0 bases at V and 2 bases at J, with 3 bases between the two ends. The CDR3 has 12 amino acids.

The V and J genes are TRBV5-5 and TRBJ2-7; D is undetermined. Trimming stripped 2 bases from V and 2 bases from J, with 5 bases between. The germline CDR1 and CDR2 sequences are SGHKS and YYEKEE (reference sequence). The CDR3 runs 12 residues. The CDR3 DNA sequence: TGTGCCAGCAGCTTCCCCGCCTACGAGCAGTACTTC. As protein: CASSFPAYEQYF.

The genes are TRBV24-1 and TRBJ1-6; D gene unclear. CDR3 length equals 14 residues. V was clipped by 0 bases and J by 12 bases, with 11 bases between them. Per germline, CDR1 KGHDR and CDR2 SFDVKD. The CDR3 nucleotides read TGTGCCACCAGTGATTTGGGATCAGGCAAACCCCTCCACTTT. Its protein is CATSDLGSGKPLHF.

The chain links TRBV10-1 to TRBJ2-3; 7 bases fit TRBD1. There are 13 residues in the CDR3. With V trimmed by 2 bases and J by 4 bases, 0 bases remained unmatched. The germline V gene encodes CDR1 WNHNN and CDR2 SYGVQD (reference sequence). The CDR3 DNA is TGCGCCAGCAGTGAGGACAGGGCAGATACGCAGTATTTT. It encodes CASSEDRADTQYF.

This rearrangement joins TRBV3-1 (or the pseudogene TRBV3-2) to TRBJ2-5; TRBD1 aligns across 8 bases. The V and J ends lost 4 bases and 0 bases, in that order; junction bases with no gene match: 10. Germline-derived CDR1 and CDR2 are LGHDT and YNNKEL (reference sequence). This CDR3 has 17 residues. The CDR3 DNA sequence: TGTGCCAGCAGCCGAGGCAAACCGGACAGGGACCAAGAGACCCAGTACTTC. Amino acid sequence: CASSRGKPDRDQETQYF.

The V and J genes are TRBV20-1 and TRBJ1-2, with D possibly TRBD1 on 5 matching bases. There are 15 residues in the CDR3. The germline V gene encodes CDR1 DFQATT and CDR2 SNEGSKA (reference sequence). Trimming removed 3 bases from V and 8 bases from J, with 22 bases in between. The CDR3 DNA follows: TGCAGTGCTAGTGTAACCGGGACCGCCTATTGGGGCTACACCTTC. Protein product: CSASVTGTAYWGYTF.

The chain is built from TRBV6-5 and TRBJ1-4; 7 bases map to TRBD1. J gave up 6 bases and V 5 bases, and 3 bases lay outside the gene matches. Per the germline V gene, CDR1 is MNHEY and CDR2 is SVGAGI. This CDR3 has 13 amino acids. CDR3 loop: CASSRDSYEKLFF. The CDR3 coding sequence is TGTGCCAGCAGTCGGGACAGCTATGAAAAACTGTTTTTT.

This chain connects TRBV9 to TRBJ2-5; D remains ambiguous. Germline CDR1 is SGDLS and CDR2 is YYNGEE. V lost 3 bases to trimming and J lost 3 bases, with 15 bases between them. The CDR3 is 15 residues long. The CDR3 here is CASSAPDTGKETQYF. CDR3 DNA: TGTGCCAGCAGCGCCCCCGACACGGGTAAAGAGACCCAGTACTTC.